The rows below give T cell receptor beta chains drawn from one sample of a study of blood T cell repertoires in COVID-19. The protocol was immunoSEQ multiplex PCR, while the TCRdb copy is restricted to in-frame clones and leaves out a portion. The sample yields fewer than 350,000 clones, roughly 87% seen once. The sample comprised PBMCs or T cells enriched from blood (not recorded which). The receptors were sampled from a woman between 25 and 40 years old who had recovered from COVID-19. The CDR3 runs from the conserved cysteine through the conserved F or W. Each record gives: D gene, J gene, V gene, clone size, CDR3 DNA, CDR3 protein. D genes are given only for firm matches. Not all rows give a size; the values are once, few, many and, for expanded clones, a class.

d_gene: -
j_gene: TRBJ2-3
v_gene: TRBV19
abundance: once
CDR3nt: TGTGCCAGTAGTATACAGGCAGGGGTCACAGATACGCAGTATTTT
CDR3aa: CASSIQAGVTDTQYF

d_gene: TRBD1
j_gene: TRBJ1-4
v_gene: TRBV25-1
abundance: -
CDR3nt: TGTGCCAGCAGCCTTGGAGGACAGGGCCGAAATGAAAAACTGTTTTTT
CDR3aa: CASSLGGQGRNEKLFF

d_gene: -
j_gene: TRBJ1-5
v_gene: TRBV15
abundance: -
CDR3nt: TGTGCCACCAGCAGAGATCCCAGACAGCCCCAGCATTTT
CDR3aa: CATSRDPRQPQHF

d_gene: -
j_gene: TRBJ2-1
v_gene: TRBV7-8
abundance: -
CDR3nt: TGTGCCAGCAGCTCCCAGGTAGGCGATGAGCAGTTCTTC
CDR3aa: CASSSQVGDEQFF

d_gene: -
j_gene: TRBJ1-1
v_gene: TRBV7-9
abundance: -
CDR3nt: TGTGCCAGCAGCTTAATTGGCGGGTACAGCACTGAAGCTTTCTTT
CDR3aa: CASSLIGGYSTEAFF

d_gene: TRBD1
j_gene: TRBJ2-5
v_gene: TRBV3-1/TRBV3-2
abundance: -
CDR3nt: TGTGCCAGCAGCCAGGCAGGGGGCGCGGAGACCCAGTACTTC
CDR3aa: CASSQAGGAETQYF

d_gene: TRBD2
j_gene: TRBJ2-7
v_gene: TRBV10-1
abundance: -
CDR3nt: TGCGCCATACTAGCGGGGGGTTCCTACGAGCAGTACTTC
CDR3aa: CAILAGGSYEQYF

d_gene: TRBD1
j_gene: TRBJ1-4
v_gene: TRBV29-1
abundance: -
CDR3nt: TGCAGCGTGGGGGACAGCCTGACTAATGAAAAACTGTTTTTT
CDR3aa: CSVGDSLTNEKLFF

d_gene: -
j_gene: TRBJ2-3
v_gene: TRBV24-1
abundance: -
CDR3nt: TGTGCCATCGGACTGAATTCGGATACGCAGTATTTT
CDR3aa: CAIGLNSDTQYF

d_gene: -
j_gene: TRBJ1-1
v_gene: TRBV9
abundance: once
CDR3nt: TGTGCCAGCAGCGTAGGTCAGGGCCCCCCCCGCACTGAAGCTTTCTTT
CDR3aa: CASSVGQGPPRTEAFF

d_gene: TRBD2
j_gene: TRBJ2-7
v_gene: TRBV15
abundance: -
CDR3nt: TGTGCCACCAGCAGAGCCCCGGGACTAGCGGGAGCAATCTCCTACGAGCAGTACTTC
CDR3aa: CATSRAPGLAGAISYEQYF

d_gene: -
j_gene: TRBJ1-2
v_gene: TRBV25-1
abundance: -
CDR3nt: TGTGCCAGCAGTGAAACAAGACATGGGAGGGCCTCAAACTATGGCTACACCTTC
CDR3aa: CASSETRHGRASNYGYTF

d_gene: TRBD1
j_gene: TRBJ1-2
v_gene: TRBV28
abundance: -
CDR3nt: TGTGCCAGCAGCCCGAAATCCTGGACAGGGATCTATGGCTACACCTTC
CDR3aa: CASSPKSWTGIYGYTF

d_gene: TRBD1
j_gene: TRBJ2-7
v_gene: TRBV11-2
abundance: -
CDR3nt: TGTGCCAGCAGCCCGGCTCGCGGGACAGGGGCCTACGAGCAGTACTTC
CDR3aa: CASSPARGTGAYEQYF

d_gene: -
j_gene: TRBJ2-1
v_gene: TRBV6-5
abundance: -
CDR3nt: TGTGCCAGCAGAACTAGCCAATACAATGAGCAGTTCTTC
CDR3aa: CASRTSQYNEQFF

d_gene: -
j_gene: TRBJ1-6
v_gene: TRBV5-6
abundance: -
CDR3nt: TGTGCCAGCAGCTTGGCGGGACAAGTTCCACCCCTCCACTTT
CDR3aa: CASSLAGQVPPLHF

d_gene: -
j_gene: TRBJ2-7
v_gene: TRBV7-2
abundance: once
CDR3nt: TGTGCCAGCACCAGCAGGGAAGCGTCCCTGAGATCCTACGAGCAGTACTTC
CDR3aa: CASTSREASLRSYEQYF

d_gene: -
j_gene: TRBJ2-4
v_gene: TRBV4-3
abundance: -
CDR3nt: TGCGCCAGCAGCCACAGGGTAGATGCAGCCAAAAACATTCAGTACTTC
CDR3aa: CASSHRVDAAKNIQYF

d_gene: TRBD1
j_gene: TRBJ1-1
v_gene: TRBV11-2
abundance: -
CDR3nt: TGTGCCAGCAGCTATGGTGGAACAGGGGGCACTGAAGCTTTCTTT
CDR3aa: CASSYGGTGGTEAFF

d_gene: TRBD1
j_gene: TRBJ2-1
v_gene: TRBV29-1
abundance: once
CDR3nt: TGCAGCGTGGTAGGGCGAACAGGGGGTGACAACAATGAGCAGTTCTTC
CDR3aa: CSVVGRTGGDNNEQFF

d_gene: -
j_gene: TRBJ2-7
v_gene: TRBV28
abundance: -
CDR3nt: TGTGCCAGCAGGGGCCAAACCTACGAGCAGTACTTC
CDR3aa: CASRGQTYEQYF

d_gene: -
j_gene: TRBJ2-3
v_gene: TRBV3-1/TRBV3-2
abundance: once
CDR3nt: TGTGCCAGCAGCCGCGGCCCGGGGAGCACAGATACGCAGTATTTT
CDR3aa: CASSRGPGSTDTQYF

d_gene: -
j_gene: TRBJ2-3
v_gene: TRBV18
abundance: -
CDR3nt: TGTGCCAGCTCACCGACTATCTCCGGACGCATCGATACGCAGTATTTT
CDR3aa: CASSPTISGRIDTQYF

d_gene: TRBD2
j_gene: TRBJ2-1
v_gene: TRBV11-2
abundance: -
CDR3nt: TGTGCCAGCAGCCCCCCCGACAGGGTATATCCTAGCGGGAGGAATGAGCAGTTCTTC
CDR3aa: CASSPPDRVYPSGRNEQFF

d_gene: -
j_gene: TRBJ2-7
v_gene: TRBV5-6
abundance: -
CDR3nt: TGTGCCAGCAGCTTGGGTTTTTCCAGGGGAAGCTACGAGCAGTACTTC
CDR3aa: CASSLGFSRGSYEQYF

d_gene: -
j_gene: TRBJ2-2
v_gene: TRBV7-3
abundance: -
CDR3nt: TGTGCCAGCAGAACGGGGGGCTCGTACACCGGGGAGCTGTTTTTT
CDR3aa: CASRTGGSYTGELFF

d_gene: -
j_gene: TRBJ2-3
v_gene: TRBV24-1
abundance: once
CDR3nt: TGTGCCACCAGTAGACAAGATACGCAGTATTTT
CDR3aa: CATSRQDTQYF

d_gene: TRBD1
j_gene: TRBJ2-7
v_gene: TRBV2
abundance: few
CDR3nt: TGTGCCATAACTTGGGCCGGGACAGGGGGCCTGGACGAGCAGTACTTC
CDR3aa: CAITWAGTGGLDEQYF

d_gene: -
j_gene: TRBJ1-1
v_gene: TRBV19
abundance: -
CDR3nt: TGTGCCAGTCGATTTTCCCGACGGTCTGGGCTAATGAACACTGAAGCTTTCTTT
CDR3aa: CASRFSRRSGLMNTEAFF

d_gene: TRBD1
j_gene: TRBJ1-2
v_gene: TRBV2
abundance: -
CDR3nt: TGTGCCAGCAGTGAAGGTTCAGGGGGCCTCGTCTATGGCTACACCTTC
CDR3aa: CASSEGSGGLVYGYTF

d_gene: TRBD2
j_gene: TRBJ2-2
v_gene: TRBV18
abundance: -
CDR3nt: TGTGCCAGCTCACAGGGACTAGCTGGCGGGGAGCTGTTTTTT
CDR3aa: CASSQGLAGGELFF

d_gene: -
j_gene: TRBJ2-3
v_gene: TRBV11-3
abundance: -
CDR3nt: TGTGCCAGCAGCCCTAGGGAGTACCACACACACACAGATACGCAGTATTTT
CDR3aa: CASSPREYHTHTDTQYF

d_gene: -
j_gene: TRBJ2-1
v_gene: TRBV2
abundance: -
CDR3nt: TGTGCCAGCAGTGAAACTTCAGGCCATGGGCGTGAGCAGTTCTTC
CDR3aa: CASSETSGHGREQFF

d_gene: -
j_gene: TRBJ2-7
v_gene: TRBV11-3
abundance: -
CDR3nt: TGTGCCAGCAGCTTATCACCTAGCTCCTACGAGCAGTACTTC
CDR3aa: CASSLSPSSYEQYF

d_gene: -
j_gene: TRBJ1-2
v_gene: TRBV7-3
abundance: -
CDR3nt: TGTGCCAGCAGACCCCATGTGGGGAGTAACTATGGCTACACCTTC
CDR3aa: CASRPHVGSNYGYTF

d_gene: -
j_gene: TRBJ1-1
v_gene: TRBV11-3
abundance: few
CDR3nt: TGTGCCAGCAGCCAGGGTTGGGCTGAAGCTTTCTTT
CDR3aa: CASSQGWAEAFF

d_gene: -
j_gene: TRBJ1-5
v_gene: TRBV27
abundance: -
CDR3nt: TGTGCCAGCAGTTTATACAGGGTGGAGCAGCCCCAGCATTTT
CDR3aa: CASSLYRVEQPQHF

d_gene: -
j_gene: TRBJ1-5
v_gene: TRBV30
abundance: -
CDR3nt: TGTGCCTGGGCCCATCGACAGGATCTTAGCAATCAGCCCCAGCATTTT
CDR3aa: CAWAHRQDLSNQPQHF

d_gene: -
j_gene: TRBJ1-1
v_gene: TRBV5-1
abundance: -
CDR3nt: TGCGCCAGCAGCTTGTTGCAGTTGAACACTGAAGCTTTCTTT
CDR3aa: CASSLLQLNTEAFF

d_gene: -
j_gene: TRBJ2-1
v_gene: TRBV23-1
abundance: -
CDR3nt: TGCGCCAGCAGTCGCGGGGAGAATCACTACTCCTACAATGAGCAGTTCTTC
CDR3aa: CASSRGENHYSYNEQFF

d_gene: -
j_gene: TRBJ1-4
v_gene: TRBV5-8
abundance: -
CDR3nt: TGTGCCAGCAGCCCCGGAGGGCCTTACTCTACAGCAACTAATGAAAAACTGTTTTTT
CDR3aa: CASSPGGPYSTATNEKLFF

d_gene: -
j_gene: TRBJ1-2
v_gene: TRBV18
abundance: -
CDR3nt: TGTGCCAGCTCACACCCAGCAGGGGCCGGTGGCTACACCTTC
CDR3aa: CASSHPAGAGGYTF

d_gene: -
j_gene: TRBJ2-3
v_gene: TRBV7-3
abundance: -
CDR3nt: TGTGCCAGCAGTCCGGGGACACGGCAGTATTTT
CDR3aa: CASSPGTRQYF

d_gene: -
j_gene: TRBJ1-1
v_gene: TRBV27
abundance: -
CDR3nt: TGTGCCAGCAGTTTATCGAGGAGGGGTGTTCTTATGAACACTGAAGCTTTCTTT
CDR3aa: CASSLSRRGVLMNTEAFF

d_gene: TRBD1
j_gene: TRBJ1-6
v_gene: TRBV6-2/TRBV6-3
abundance: -
CDR3nt: TGTGCCAGCAGTTACTCGGGACAGGGGTTGTCACCCCTCCACTTT
CDR3aa: CASSYSGQGLSPLHF

d_gene: -
j_gene: TRBJ1-1
v_gene: TRBV19
abundance: -
CDR3nt: TGTGCCAGTGCTTCTTCGATAGCTTGGAACACTGAAGCTTTCTTT
CDR3aa: CASASSIAWNTEAFF

d_gene: -
j_gene: TRBJ2-7
v_gene: TRBV2
abundance: -
CDR3nt: TGTGCCAGCAGTCGAGGGGGGGCGCTCCCCTACGAGCAGTACTTC
CDR3aa: CASSRGGALPYEQYF

d_gene: -
j_gene: TRBJ1-5
v_gene: TRBV6-2/TRBV6-3
abundance: once
CDR3nt: TGTGCCAGCAGTTTGTCAGGGTTGAGTCAGCCCCAGCATTTT
CDR3aa: CASSLSGLSQPQHF